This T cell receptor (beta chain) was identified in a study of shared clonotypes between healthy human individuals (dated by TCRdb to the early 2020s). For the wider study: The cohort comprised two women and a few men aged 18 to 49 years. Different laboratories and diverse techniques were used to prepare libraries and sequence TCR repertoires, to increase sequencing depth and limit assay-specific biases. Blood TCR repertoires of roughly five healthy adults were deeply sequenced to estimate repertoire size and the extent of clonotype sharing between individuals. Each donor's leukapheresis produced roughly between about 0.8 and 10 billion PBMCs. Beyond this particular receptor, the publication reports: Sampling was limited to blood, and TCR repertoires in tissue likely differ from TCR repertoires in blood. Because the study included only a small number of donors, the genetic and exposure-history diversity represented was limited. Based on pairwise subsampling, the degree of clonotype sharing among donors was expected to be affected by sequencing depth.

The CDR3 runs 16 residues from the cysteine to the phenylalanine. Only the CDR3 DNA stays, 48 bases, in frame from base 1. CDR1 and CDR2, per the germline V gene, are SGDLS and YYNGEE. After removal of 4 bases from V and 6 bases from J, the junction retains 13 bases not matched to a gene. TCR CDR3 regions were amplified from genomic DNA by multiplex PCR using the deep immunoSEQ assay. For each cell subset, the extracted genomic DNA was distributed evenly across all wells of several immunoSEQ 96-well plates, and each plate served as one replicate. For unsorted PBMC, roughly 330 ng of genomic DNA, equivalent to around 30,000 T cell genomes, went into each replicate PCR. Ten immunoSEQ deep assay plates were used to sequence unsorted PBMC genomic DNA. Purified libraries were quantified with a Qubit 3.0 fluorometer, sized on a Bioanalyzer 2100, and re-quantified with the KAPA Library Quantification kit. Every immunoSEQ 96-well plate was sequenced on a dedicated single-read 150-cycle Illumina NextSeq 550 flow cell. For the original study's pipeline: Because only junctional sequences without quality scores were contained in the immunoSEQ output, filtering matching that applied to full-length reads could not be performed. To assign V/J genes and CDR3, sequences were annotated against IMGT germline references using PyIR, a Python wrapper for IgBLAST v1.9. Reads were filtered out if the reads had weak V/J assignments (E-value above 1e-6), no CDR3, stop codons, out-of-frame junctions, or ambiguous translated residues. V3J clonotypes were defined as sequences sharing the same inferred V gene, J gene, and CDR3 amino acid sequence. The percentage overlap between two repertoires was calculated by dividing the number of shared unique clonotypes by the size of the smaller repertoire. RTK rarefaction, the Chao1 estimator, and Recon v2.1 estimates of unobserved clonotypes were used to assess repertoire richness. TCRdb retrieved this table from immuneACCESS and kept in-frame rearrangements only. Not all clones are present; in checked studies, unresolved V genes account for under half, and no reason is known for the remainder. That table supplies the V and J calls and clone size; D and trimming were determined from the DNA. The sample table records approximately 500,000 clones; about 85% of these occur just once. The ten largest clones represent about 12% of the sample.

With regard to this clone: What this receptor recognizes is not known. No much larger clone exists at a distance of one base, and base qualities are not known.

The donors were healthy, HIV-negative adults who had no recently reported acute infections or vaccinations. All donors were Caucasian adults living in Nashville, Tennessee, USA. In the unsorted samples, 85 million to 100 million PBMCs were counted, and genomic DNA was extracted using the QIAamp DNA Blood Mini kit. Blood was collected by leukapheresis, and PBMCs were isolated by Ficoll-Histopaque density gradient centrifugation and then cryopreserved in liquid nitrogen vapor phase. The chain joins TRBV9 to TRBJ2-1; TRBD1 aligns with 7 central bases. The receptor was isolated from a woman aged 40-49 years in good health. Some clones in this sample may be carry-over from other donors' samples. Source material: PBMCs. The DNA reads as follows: TGTGCCAGCAGCACGCCACGGGCAGGGGGTGGCAATGAGCAGTTCTTC. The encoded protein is CASSTPRAGGGNEQFF.